This T cell receptor (beta chain) derives from a study of T cell repertoires in cytomegalovirus infection. TCRdb re-derived calls from the reads in MiXCR, one entry per CDR3 protein. The sample has fewer than 350,000 distinct CDR3 sequences, 25% to 35% seen once. Germline-derived CDR1 and CDR2 are LNHDA and SQIVND (reference sequence). The V end was cut by 5 bases, the J end by 4 bases, with 18 bases between. The CDR3 is 16 residues long. Findings and caveats of the study: The cumulative frequency of public TCR beta families distinguished individuals who carried CMV together with the relevant HLA. The response measured ex vivo was dominated by TCR beta clonotypes (HLA-C-restricted and CMV-specific).

Concerning this clonotype itself: Its target is unknown.

Sequencing was performed on cultured PBMCs, taken from culture after CMV antigen stimulation. The TCR comes from a human donor in good health (CMV status not recorded). Some clones in this sample may be carry-over from other donors' samples. This chain uses TRBV19 with TRBJ1-5; D is undetermined. The CDR3 DNA is TGTGCCAGTAGTGCCGGGCCCCCAGGCGCAAATCAGCCCCAGCATTTT. This encodes CASSAGPPGANQPQHF.